Sequencing of this T cell receptor beta chain was carried out in a study of T cell repertoires in cytomegalovirus infection. The wider study: Public TCR beta signatures provided an indication of both CMV infection and a matching HLA type.

Overall study results and limits: In two of eight donors, the top clonotype was HLA-C-restricted CMV-specific.

V lost 5 bases and J lost 9, with 20 bases in between. This CDR3 has 15 amino acids. Germline loops: CDR1 MNHEY, CDR2 SVGAGI. TCRdb processed the reads anew with MiXCR; each CDR3 protein has one entry. The profile covers 600,000 to 800,000 distinct CDR3 sequences, with roughly a quarter appearing a single time and 8% taken by the ten largest. In regard to this clonotype: No antigen is known for it.

This receptor was obtained from a human donor in good health (CMV status not recorded). Some clones in this sample may be carry-over from other donors' samples. The sequenced sample was CD8+ T cells from PBMCs. The chain recombines TRBV6-5 with TRBJ1-5; D is unclear. The CDR3 spells CASSLTAGPSVPQHF. For the CDR3, the DNA is TGTGCCAGCAGTCTCACCGCAGGCCCCAGTGTGCCCCAGCATTTT.